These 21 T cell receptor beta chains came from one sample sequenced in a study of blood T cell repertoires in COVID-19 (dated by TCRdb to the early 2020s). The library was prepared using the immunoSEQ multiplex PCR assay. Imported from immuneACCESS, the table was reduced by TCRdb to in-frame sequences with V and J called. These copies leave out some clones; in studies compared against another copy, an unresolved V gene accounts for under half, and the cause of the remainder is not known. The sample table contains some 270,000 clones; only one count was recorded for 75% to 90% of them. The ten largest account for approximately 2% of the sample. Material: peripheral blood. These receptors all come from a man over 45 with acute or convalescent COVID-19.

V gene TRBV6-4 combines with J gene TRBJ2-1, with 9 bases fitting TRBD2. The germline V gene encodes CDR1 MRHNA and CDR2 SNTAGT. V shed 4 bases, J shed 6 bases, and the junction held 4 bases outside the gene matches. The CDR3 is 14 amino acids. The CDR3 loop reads CASSALAGLNEQFF. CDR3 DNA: TGTGCCAGCAGTGCTCTAGCGGGGCTCAATGAGCAGTTCTTC.

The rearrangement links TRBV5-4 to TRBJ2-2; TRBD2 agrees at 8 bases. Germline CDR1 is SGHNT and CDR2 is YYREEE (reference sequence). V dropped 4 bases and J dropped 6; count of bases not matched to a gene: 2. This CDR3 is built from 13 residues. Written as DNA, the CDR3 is TGTGCCAGCAGCCGGGGGGGACCCGGGGAGCTGTTTTTT. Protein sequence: CASSRGGPGELFF.

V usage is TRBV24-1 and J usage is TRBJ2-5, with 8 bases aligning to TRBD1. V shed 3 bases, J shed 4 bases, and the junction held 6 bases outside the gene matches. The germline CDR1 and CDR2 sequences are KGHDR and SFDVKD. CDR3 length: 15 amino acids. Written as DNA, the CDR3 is TGTGCCACCAGTGATGCGGTCAGGGGGCCAGAGACCCAGTACTTC. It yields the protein CATSDAVRGPETQYF.

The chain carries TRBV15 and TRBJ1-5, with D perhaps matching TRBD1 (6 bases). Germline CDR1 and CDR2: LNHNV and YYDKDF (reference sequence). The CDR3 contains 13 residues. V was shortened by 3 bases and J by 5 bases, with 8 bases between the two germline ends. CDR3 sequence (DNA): TGTGCCACCAGCAGGGACAGTTATCAGCCCCAGCATTTT. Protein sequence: CATSRDSYQPQHF.

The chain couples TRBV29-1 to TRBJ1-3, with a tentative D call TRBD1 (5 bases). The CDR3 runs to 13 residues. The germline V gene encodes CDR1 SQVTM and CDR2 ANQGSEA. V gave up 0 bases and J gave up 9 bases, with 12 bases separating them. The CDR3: CSVEEGTRATIYF. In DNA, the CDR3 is TGCAGCGTTGAAGAGGGGACTCGTGCCACCATATATTTT. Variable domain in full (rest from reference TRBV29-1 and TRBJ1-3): SAVISQKPSRDICQRGTSLTIQCQVDSQVTMMFWYRQQPGQSLTLIATANQGSEATYESGFVIDKFPISRPNLTFSTLTVSNMSPEDSSIYLCSVEEGTRATIYFGEGSWLTVV.

Here the CDR3 DNA reads TGCAGCGTCCGTTATAGCGACGAGCAGTACTTC. This codes for CSVRYSDEQYF. This sequence joins TRBV29-1 and TRBJ2-7; D may be TRBD2 (5 bases). The CDR3 is made up of 11 amino acids. CDR1 is SQVTM, CDR2 ANQGSEA, per germline. V lost 6 bases and J lost 5, with 11 bases in between.

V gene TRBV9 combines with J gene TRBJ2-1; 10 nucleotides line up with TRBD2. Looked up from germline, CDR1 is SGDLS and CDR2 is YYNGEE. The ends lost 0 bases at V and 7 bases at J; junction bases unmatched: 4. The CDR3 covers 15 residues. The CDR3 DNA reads TGTGCCAGCAGCGTAGCCAGCGGGGGGGGAAATGAGCAGTTCTTC. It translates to CASSVASGGGNEQFF.

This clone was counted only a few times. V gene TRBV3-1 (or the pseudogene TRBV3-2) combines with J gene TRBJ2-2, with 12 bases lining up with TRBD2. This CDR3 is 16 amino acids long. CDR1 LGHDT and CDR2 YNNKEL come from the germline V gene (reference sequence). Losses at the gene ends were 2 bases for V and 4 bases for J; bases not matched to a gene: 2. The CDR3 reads CASSQRLAGATGELFF. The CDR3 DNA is TGTGCCAGCAGCCAAAGACTAGCGGGGGCCACCGGGGAGCTGTTTTTT.

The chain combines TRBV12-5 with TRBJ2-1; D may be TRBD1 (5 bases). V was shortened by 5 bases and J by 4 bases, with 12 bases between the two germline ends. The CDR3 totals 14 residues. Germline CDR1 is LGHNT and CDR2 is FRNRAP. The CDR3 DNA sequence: TGTGCTAGTGGTGGGGCCTCCTTATACAATGAGCAGTTCTTC. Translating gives CASGGASLYNEQFF. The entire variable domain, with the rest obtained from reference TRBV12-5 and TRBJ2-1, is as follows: DARVTQTPRHKVTEMGQEVTMRCQPILGHNTVFWYRQTMMQGLELLAYFRNRAPLDDSGMPKDRFSAEMPDATLATLKIQPSEPRDSAVYFCASGGASLYNEQFFGPGTRLTVL.

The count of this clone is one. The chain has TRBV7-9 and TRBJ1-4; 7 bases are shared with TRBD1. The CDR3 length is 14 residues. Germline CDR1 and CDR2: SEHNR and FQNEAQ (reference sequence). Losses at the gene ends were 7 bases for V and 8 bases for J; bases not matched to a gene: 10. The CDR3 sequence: CASIPDRVGEKLFF. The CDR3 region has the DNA TGTGCCAGCATCCCCGACAGGGTTGGGGAAAAACTGTTTTTT.

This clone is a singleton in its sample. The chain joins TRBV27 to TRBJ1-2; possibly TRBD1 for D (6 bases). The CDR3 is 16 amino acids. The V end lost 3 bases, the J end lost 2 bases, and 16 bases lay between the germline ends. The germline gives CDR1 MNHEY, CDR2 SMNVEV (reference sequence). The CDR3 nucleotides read TGTGCCAGCAGTTTGGCGGCAGGGGCTACCAACTATGGCTACACCTTC. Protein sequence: CASSLAAGATNYGYTF.

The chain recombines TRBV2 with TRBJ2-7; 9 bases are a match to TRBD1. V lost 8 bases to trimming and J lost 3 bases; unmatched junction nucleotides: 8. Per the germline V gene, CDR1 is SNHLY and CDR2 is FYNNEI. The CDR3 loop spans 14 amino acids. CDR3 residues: CASGERQGVYEQYF. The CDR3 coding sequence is TGTGCCAGCGGGGAGAGACAGGGGGTCTACGAGCAGTACTTC. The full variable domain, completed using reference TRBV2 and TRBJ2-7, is EPEVTQTPSHQVTQMGQEVILRCVPISNHLYFYWYRQILGQKVEFLVSFYNNEISEKSEIFDDQFSVERPDGSNFTLKIRSTKLEDSAMYFCASGERQGVYEQYFGPGTRLTVT.

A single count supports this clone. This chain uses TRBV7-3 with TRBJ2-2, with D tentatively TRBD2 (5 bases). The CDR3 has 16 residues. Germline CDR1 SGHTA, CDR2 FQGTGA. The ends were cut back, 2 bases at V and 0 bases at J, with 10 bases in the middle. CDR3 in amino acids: CASSLWTGSNTGELFF. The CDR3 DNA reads TGTGCCAGCAGCTTATGGACGGGATCGAACACCGGGGAGCTGTTTTTT. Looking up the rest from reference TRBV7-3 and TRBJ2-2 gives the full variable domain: GAGVSQTPSNKVTEKGKYVELRCDPISGHTALYWYRQSLGQGPEFLIYFQGTGAADDSGLPNDRFFAVRPEGSVSTLKIQRTERGDSAVYLCASSLWTGSNTGELFFGEGSRLTVL.

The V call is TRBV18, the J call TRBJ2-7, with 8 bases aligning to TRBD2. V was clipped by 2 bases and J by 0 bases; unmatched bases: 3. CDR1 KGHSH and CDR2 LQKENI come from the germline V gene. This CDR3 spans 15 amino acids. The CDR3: CASSPTSGSSYEQYF. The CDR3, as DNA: TGTGCCAGCTCACCAACGAGCGGGAGCTCCTACGAGCAGTACTTC.

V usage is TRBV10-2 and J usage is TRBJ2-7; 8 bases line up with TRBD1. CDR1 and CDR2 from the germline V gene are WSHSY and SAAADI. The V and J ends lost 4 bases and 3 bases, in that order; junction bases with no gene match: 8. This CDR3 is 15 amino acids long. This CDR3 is CASSATGQGRYEQYF. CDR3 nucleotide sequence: TGCGCCAGCAGTGCAACAGGACAGGGCCGCTACGAGCAGTACTTC.

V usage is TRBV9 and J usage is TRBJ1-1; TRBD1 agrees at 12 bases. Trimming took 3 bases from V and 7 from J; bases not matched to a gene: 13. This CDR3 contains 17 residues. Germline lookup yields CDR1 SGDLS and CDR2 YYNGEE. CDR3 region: CASSEYGTGGLWDEAFF. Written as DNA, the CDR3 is TGTGCCAGCAGCGAGTATGGGACAGGGGGCTTATGGGATGAAGCTTTCTTT.

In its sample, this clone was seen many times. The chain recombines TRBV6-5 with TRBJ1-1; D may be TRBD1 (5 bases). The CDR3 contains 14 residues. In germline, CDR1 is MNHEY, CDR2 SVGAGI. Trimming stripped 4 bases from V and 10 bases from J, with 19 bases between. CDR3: CASSLIGSGDGAFF. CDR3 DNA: TGTGCCAGCAGTTTGATAGGGTCGGGGGATGGAGCTTTCTTT.

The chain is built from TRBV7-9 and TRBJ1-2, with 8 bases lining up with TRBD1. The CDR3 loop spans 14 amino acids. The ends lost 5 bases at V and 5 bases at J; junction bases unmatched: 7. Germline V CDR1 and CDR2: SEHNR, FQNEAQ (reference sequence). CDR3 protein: CASSSTGGPYGYTF. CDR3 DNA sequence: TGTGCCAGCAGCAGTACAGGGGGGCCTTATGGCTACACCTTC.

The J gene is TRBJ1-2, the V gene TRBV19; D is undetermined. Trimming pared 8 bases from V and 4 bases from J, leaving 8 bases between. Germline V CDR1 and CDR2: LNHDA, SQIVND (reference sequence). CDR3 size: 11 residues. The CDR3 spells CASDGSYGYTF. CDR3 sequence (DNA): TGTGCCAGTGATGGGAGCTATGGCTACACCTTC.

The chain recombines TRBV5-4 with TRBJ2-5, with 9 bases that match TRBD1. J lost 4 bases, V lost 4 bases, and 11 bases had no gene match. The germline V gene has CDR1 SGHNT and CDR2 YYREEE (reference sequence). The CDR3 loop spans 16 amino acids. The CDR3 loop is CASSPGTGKGRETQYF. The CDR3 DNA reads TGTGCCAGCAGCCCCGGGACAGGGAAGGGGCGAGAGACCCAGTACTTC. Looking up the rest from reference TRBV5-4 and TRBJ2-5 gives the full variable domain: ETGVTQSPTHLIKTRGQQVTLRCSSQSGHNTVSWYQQALGQGPQFIFQYYREEENGRGNFPPRFSGLQFPNYSSELNVNALELDDSALYLCASSPGTGKGRETQYFGPGTRLLVL.

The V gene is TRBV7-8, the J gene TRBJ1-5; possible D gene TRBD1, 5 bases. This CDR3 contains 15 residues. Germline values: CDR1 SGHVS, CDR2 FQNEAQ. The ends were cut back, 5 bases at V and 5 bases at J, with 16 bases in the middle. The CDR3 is CASSPRYQGHQPQHF. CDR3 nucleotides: TGTGCCAGCAGCCCGCGCTATCAGGGTCATCAGCCCCAGCATTTT.